This T cell receptor beta chain derives from a study of T cells in Graves' hyperthyroidism and ophthalmopathy (dated by TCRdb to about 2019). Concerning the study at large: Peripheral blood was sampled at the time of initial diagnosis, prior to any treatment. Following sampling, methimazole starting at 30 mg daily was given to hyperthyroidism patients, and high-dose intravenous methylprednisolone was given to ophthalmopathy patients. The paper describes TCR Vbeta CDR3 sequencing of around 140 peripheral blood samples, made up of approximately 40 ophthalmopathy patients, 70 to 75 hyperthyroidism patients and some 17 progressor patients. For training and testing, the approximately 97 patients in the discovery cohort were randomly divided in a 7:3 ratio. The study also compared thyroid tissue and blood T-cell repertoires from five or six Graves' hyperthyroidism patients. Whether ophthalmopathy could be predicted prospectively was tested in an independent validation cohort made up of roughly 19 hyperthyroidism patients plus 17 patients who later progressed to ophthalmopathy. To identify distinguishing TCR V-J signatures, a discovery cohort of about 95 patients was used, comprising 43 with Graves' ophthalmopathy and around 60 with stable Graves' hyperthyroidism. General study outcomes and caveats: Ophthalmopathy was separated from stable hyperthyroidism by a 13 V-J signature model, with approximately 86% sensitivity and roughly 84% specificity obtained in cross-validation and 80%/75% obtained in testing. Sample size was not statistically predetermined, and blinding of investigators to group allocation was not performed. Most expanded thyroid clonotypes (frequency above 0.001) were also found in blood, which suggests that blood repertoires may mirror thyroid immune responses. In validation, progression to ophthalmopathy was predicted by the model with about 70% sensitivity and approximately 78% specificity, a median of about 6.8 months before onset.

The CDR3 holds 11 amino acids from the cysteine to the phenylalanine. Only the CDR3 region is kept as DNA, spanning 33 bases read in frame from base 1. Unmatched junction bases come to 1, with V trimmed by 2 bases and J by 6 bases. Via the germline V gene (reference sequence), CDR1 is GTSNPN and CDR2 SVGIG. Ophthalmopathy patients had moderately to severely active disease, Clinical Activity Score of at least 3, NOSPECS grade of at least 4, and duration under 3 months. Any patient with an uncontrolled infection, another autoimmune disease, pregnancy or lactation was excluded. Diagnoses were based on clinical symptoms, serum thyroxine and TRAb, thyroid ultrasound and orbital computed tomography. Ficoll-Paque density gradient centrifugation was used to isolate PBMCs from approximately 10 ml of fresh peripheral blood. Total RNA was extracted with Trizol reagent, and quality was checked on an Agilent 2100 Bioanalyzer.

This clonotype has at least ten counts. Its antigen has not been determined. Within one base of it there is no much larger clone, and no base qualities were kept. TCR beta CDR3 regions were amplified from RNA transcripts. The TCR CDR3 was subjected to a first round of RT-PCR using the HTBI primer set and the Qiagen OneStep RT-PCR kit. Libraries were constructed in a second round of multiplex PCR, after which size selection and purification were performed. Paired-end sequencing of the libraries was performed with 100 bp reads on an Illumina HiSeq2000. As for how the authors treated the data: SOAPnuke was used to process the raw data, with reads discarded if the reads contained adapters or uncalled bases, had a mean Phred below 15, or lacked an exact constant-primer or identifier match. COPE v1.2.5 was used to merge high-quality paired reads, and clonotypes were defined as unique nucleotide sequences. MiTCR v1.1 was used to align the clonotypes against IMGT TRBV, TRBD and TRBJ reference segments. Only V-J combinations with frequency above 0.0001, covering about 99% of repertoires, were analysed. The TCS score was defined as the ratio of F50 (clonal expansion) to E x V (chaos), calculated using BLOSUM62-based TCRdist between CDR3 peptides within each V-J. Welch's t-statistics and random forest reduced 500 to 550 V-J features to 10 to 15, which were used in a naive Bayes classifier (R e1071). The public reads were run again by TCRdb, first through fastp at Q25 and then through MiXCR, and only productive beta chains were kept. Each CDR3 protein appears once, grouped with its most common genes and DNA. These V and J calls originate from TCRdb's pipeline instead of the authors' own analysis. This sample is represented by around 300,000 distinct CDR3 sequences; approximately 15% of them were singletons. The ten largest make up roughly 33% of the sample.

Sequencing was performed on blood. This receptor was taken from a woman aged 40 to 49 with Graves' ophthalmopathy. The chain uses TRBV30 and TRBJ2-7, and TRBD2 matches 7 of the central bases. The nucleotides read TGTGCCTGGAGTTCGGGGGGCGAGCAGTACTTC. This translates into CAWSSGGEQYF.